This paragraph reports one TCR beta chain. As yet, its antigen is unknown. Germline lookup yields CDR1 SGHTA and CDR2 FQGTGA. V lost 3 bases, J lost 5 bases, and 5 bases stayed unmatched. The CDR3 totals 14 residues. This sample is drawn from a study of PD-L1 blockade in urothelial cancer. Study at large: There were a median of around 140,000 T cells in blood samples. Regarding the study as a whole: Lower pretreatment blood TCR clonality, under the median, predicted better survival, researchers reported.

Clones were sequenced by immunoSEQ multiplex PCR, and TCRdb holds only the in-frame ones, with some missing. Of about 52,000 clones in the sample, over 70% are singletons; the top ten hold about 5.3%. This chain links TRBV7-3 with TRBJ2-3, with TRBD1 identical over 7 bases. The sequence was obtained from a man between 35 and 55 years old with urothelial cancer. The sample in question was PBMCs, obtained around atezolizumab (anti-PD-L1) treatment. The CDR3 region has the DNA TGTGCCAGCAGCTTGAGGGGGCCTAGAGATACGCAGTATTTT. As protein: CASSLRGPRDTQYF.